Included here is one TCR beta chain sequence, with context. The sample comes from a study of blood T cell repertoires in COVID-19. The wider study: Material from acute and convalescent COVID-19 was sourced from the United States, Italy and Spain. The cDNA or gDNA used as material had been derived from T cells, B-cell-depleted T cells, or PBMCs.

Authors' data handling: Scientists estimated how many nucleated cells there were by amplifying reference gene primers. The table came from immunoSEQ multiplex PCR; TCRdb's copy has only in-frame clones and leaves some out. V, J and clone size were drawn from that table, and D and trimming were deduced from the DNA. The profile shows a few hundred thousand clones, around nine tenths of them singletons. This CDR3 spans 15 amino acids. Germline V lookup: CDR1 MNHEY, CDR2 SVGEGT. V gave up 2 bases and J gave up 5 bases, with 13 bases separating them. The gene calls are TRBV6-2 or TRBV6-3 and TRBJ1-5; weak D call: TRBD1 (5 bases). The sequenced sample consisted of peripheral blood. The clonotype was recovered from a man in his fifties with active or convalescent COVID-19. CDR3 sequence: CASSYRSGFDQPQHF. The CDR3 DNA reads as TGTGCCAGCAGTTACCGATCAGGGTTCGATCAGCCCCAGCATTTT.